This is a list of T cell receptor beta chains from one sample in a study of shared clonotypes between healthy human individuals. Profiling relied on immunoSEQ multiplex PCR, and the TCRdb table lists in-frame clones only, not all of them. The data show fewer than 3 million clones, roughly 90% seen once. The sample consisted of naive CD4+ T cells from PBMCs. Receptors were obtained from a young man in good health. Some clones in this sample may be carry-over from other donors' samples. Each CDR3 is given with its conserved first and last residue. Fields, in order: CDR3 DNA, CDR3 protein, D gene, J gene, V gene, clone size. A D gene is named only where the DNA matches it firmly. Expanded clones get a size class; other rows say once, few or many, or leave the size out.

CDR3nt: TGCGCCAGCAGCTTACTTAGCTTAGACCATGAGCAGTTCTTC
CDR3aa: CASSLLSLDHEQFF
d_gene: NA
j_gene: TRBJ2-1
v_gene: TRBV5-1
abundance: NA

CDR3nt: TGCGCCAGCAGCTTAGGGCAGGGCGTGAATCAGCCCCAGCATTTT
CDR3aa: CASSLGQGVNQPQHF
d_gene: NA
j_gene: TRBJ1-5
v_gene: TRBV5-1
abundance: NA

CDR3nt: TGTGCCAGCAGTGAATTGGCCCCCGGGGGCTACGAGCAGTACTTC
CDR3aa: CASSELAPGGYEQYF
d_gene: NA
j_gene: TRBJ2-7
v_gene: TRBV6-1
abundance: few

CDR3nt: TGCAGCGTTGAACCACAGGGTAACTATGGCTACACCTTC
CDR3aa: CSVEPQGNYGYTF
d_gene: NA
j_gene: TRBJ1-2
v_gene: TRBV29-1
abundance: NA

CDR3nt: TGCGCCAGCAGCCCGACCCCACTAGCGGATCAAGAGACCCAGTACTTC
CDR3aa: CASSPTPLADQETQYF
d_gene: TRBD2
j_gene: TRBJ2-5
v_gene: TRBV5-1
abundance: NA

CDR3nt: TGTGCCAGCACCCATTACCCAGCGGGATCTGTCTACAATGAGCAGTTCTTC
CDR3aa: CASTHYPAGSVYNEQFF
d_gene: TRBD2
j_gene: TRBJ2-1
v_gene: TRBV28
abundance: NA

CDR3nt: TGTGCCAGCGGTTTGACAGGGGGCCCTCAAGAGACCCAGTACTTC
CDR3aa: CASGLTGGPQETQYF
d_gene: TRBD1
j_gene: TRBJ2-5
v_gene: TRBV6-5
abundance: NA

CDR3nt: TGTGCCAGTGACAGTACAAGCTCCTACGAGCAGTACTTC
CDR3aa: CASDSTSSYEQYF
d_gene: NA
j_gene: TRBJ2-7
v_gene: TRBV28
abundance: NA

CDR3nt: TGCGCCAGCAGCTGGAGACTCCTCGGAGAGACCCAGTACTTC
CDR3aa: CASSWRLLGETQYF
d_gene: NA
j_gene: TRBJ2-5
v_gene: TRBV5-1
abundance: NA

CDR3nt: TGCAGCGTTGAAGATCGGAGTGCCTGGCAGGGCTACACCGGGGAGCTGTTTTTT
CDR3aa: CSVEDRSAWQGYTGELFF
d_gene: NA
j_gene: TRBJ2-2
v_gene: TRBV29-1
abundance: NA

CDR3nt: TGCGCCAGCAGCCAGGGATCAGGAGTTGGCGGGAGTCCCAATGAGCAGTTCTTC
CDR3aa: CASSQGSGVGGSPNEQFF
d_gene: TRBD2
j_gene: TRBJ2-1
v_gene: TRBV4-1
abundance: once

CDR3nt: TGTGCCAGCAGTGAAGCGTCCCGGAAACTGTTTTTT
CDR3aa: CASSEASRKLFF
d_gene: NA
j_gene: TRBJ1-4
v_gene: TRBV6-1
abundance: NA

CDR3nt: TGTGCCAGCAGTGCCCCGGGGCAGACTGAAGCTTTCTTT
CDR3aa: CASSAPGQTEAFF
d_gene: NA
j_gene: TRBJ1-1
v_gene: TRBV6-6
abundance: NA

CDR3nt: TGTGCCAGCAGCCCGGGGCAAGGCGTACAAGAGACCCAGTACTTC
CDR3aa: CASSPGQGVQETQYF
d_gene: NA
j_gene: TRBJ2-5
v_gene: TRBV28
abundance: NA

CDR3nt: TGCGCCAGCAGCCCCCTCACAAGCACAGATACGCAGTATTTT
CDR3aa: CASSPLTSTDTQYF
d_gene: NA
j_gene: TRBJ2-3
v_gene: TRBV5-1
abundance: NA

CDR3nt: TGTGCCAGCAGTAAACTCGACCGGACTGGAAACACCATATATTTT
CDR3aa: CASSKLDRTGNTIYF
d_gene: NA
j_gene: TRBJ1-3
v_gene: TRBV6-6
abundance: NA

CDR3nt: TGTGCCAGCAGTTTACCAGCCCGCTACTCTGGAAACACCATATATTTT
CDR3aa: CASSLPARYSGNTIYF
d_gene: NA
j_gene: TRBJ1-3
v_gene: TRBV28
abundance: NA

CDR3nt: TGTGCCAGCAGTTTAACAGTCAGGTACAATGAGCAGTTCTTC
CDR3aa: CASSLTVRYNEQFF
d_gene: NA
j_gene: TRBJ2-1
v_gene: TRBV28
abundance: NA

CDR3nt: TGTGCCAGCAGCAAGGACAGGGACTCTGGAAACACCATATATTTT
CDR3aa: CASSKDRDSGNTIYF
d_gene: TRBD1
j_gene: TRBJ1-3
v_gene: TRBV7-9
abundance: NA

CDR3nt: TGTGCCATCAGTGAAAGACAGGACCCCTACGAGCAGTACTTC
CDR3aa: CAISERQDPYEQYF
d_gene: NA
j_gene: TRBJ2-7
v_gene: TRBV10-3
abundance: NA

CDR3nt: TGTGCCAGCAGCCAAGGGTGGAAGACACTAAGCACAGATACGCAGTATTTT
CDR3aa: CASSQGWKTLSTDTQYF
d_gene: NA
j_gene: TRBJ2-3
v_gene: TRBV4-2
abundance: NA

CDR3nt: TGTGCCAGCAGCTTAGGAGGGAGCTATGGCTACACCTTC
CDR3aa: CASSLGGSYGYTF
d_gene: NA
j_gene: TRBJ1-2
v_gene: TRBV7-9
abundance: NA

CDR3nt: TGTGCCAGCAGCTTAGTGCAGGGCTTTGACAATGAGCAGTTCTTC
CDR3aa: CASSLVQGFDNEQFF
d_gene: NA
j_gene: TRBJ2-1
v_gene: TRBV7-2
abundance: once

CDR3nt: TGTGCCAGCAGCTTAGTAGGGACTAGCGGGGTGAGGGAGACCCAGTACTTC
CDR3aa: CASSLVGTSGVRETQYF
d_gene: TRBD2
j_gene: TRBJ2-5
v_gene: TRBV7-2
abundance: NA

CDR3nt: TGTGCCAGCAGTTCTAAACGGACAGTCTTGGGGTCACCCCTCCACTTT
CDR3aa: CASSSKRTVLGSPLHF
d_gene: NA
j_gene: TRBJ1-6
v_gene: TRBV6-5
abundance: once

CDR3nt: TGTGCCAGCTCACGGTCACAGGGACAGAATTTAAGATGGACTGAAGCTTTCTTT
CDR3aa: CASSRSQGQNLRWTEAFF
d_gene: TRBD1
j_gene: TRBJ1-1
v_gene: TRBV18
abundance: NA

CDR3nt: TGTGCCGGGACAACCCGAGCGGGAGTCGGTTACAATGAGCAGTTCTTC
CDR3aa: CAGTTRAGVGYNEQFF
d_gene: TRBD2
j_gene: TRBJ2-1
v_gene: TRBV30
abundance: NA

CDR3nt: TGTGCCAGTAGCTGGACAGTTCACCCGAATGAAAAACTGTTTTTT
CDR3aa: CASSWTVHPNEKLFF
d_gene: NA
j_gene: TRBJ1-4
v_gene: TRBV19
abundance: NA

CDR3nt: TGTGCCAGTAGCCAGGTGGGGGGCGAGCAGTTCTTC
CDR3aa: CASSQVGGEQFF
d_gene: NA
j_gene: TRBJ2-1
v_gene: TRBV19
abundance: once

CDR3nt: TGTGCCTGGAGTGATGGGAACCCCAGGCAGCCCCAGCATTTT
CDR3aa: CAWSDGNPRQPQHF
d_gene: NA
j_gene: TRBJ1-5
v_gene: TRBV30
abundance: NA

CDR3nt: TGTGCCAGCAGCCCCTATTCGGGGACTGAAGCTTTCTTT
CDR3aa: CASSPYSGTEAFF
d_gene: NA
j_gene: TRBJ1-1
v_gene: TRBV11-3
abundance: once

CDR3nt: TGTGCCAGCAGCCTCCTCACAGCAGCAGATACGCAGTATTTT
CDR3aa: CASSLLTAADTQYF
d_gene: NA
j_gene: TRBJ2-3
v_gene: TRBV27
abundance: NA